The present T cell receptor (beta chain) was sequenced within a study of T cell responses to AZD1222 COVID-19 vaccine (dated by TCRdb to the early 2020s). With respect to the entire study: A total of 233 trial participants underwent TCR sequencing, of whom approximately 200 had received two doses of AZD1222 and around 26 had received two doses of the MenACWY control vaccine. Trial participants were enrolled by age into 18-55, 56-69 and 70-plus year subgroups, with 148, 28 and 57 TCR-sequenced participants respectively.

The CDR3 regions of human TCRbeta chains were subjected to immunosequencing. Turning to the authors' computational methods: Repertoire TCRs were matched against a reference library of SARS-CoV-2-specific TCRs generated with the MIRA antigen-specificity platform. Breadth was defined as the fraction of unique TCRs that were SARS-CoV-2-associated. Depth was defined as the fraction of total T cells that were SARS-CoV-2-associated. Each spike-specific TCR was assigned to its reactive spike region and to a CD4 or CD8 class using the MIRA data. Log10-transformed breadth and depth values were compared by one-way ANOVA with Sidak's multiple comparisons tests. TCRdb provides this immuneACCESS table in a form limited to in-frame rearrangements. Some clones are lacking; in checked studies, under half of them reflect an unresolved V gene, and why the rest are absent is not known. That table furnishes V, J and clone size, whereas the DNA furnished D and trimming. Present in this sample are roughly 110,000 clones, about 85% of which were seen just once. About 5% of the sample comes from the top ten.

This clone has just a few counts. No antigen is known for it. No much larger clone exists at a distance of one base, and base qualities are not known. The investigation overall reported the following: Conclusions about previously exposed vaccinees are limited, since just a handful of AZD1222 recipients were seropositive for SARS-CoV-2 at baseline. Participants were mostly white British, with more females than males. The authors suggested clonal diversity may have been underestimated. No day 14 peak-response samples were available, so repertoires were characterized only after the peak T cell response. CD4 TCRs associated with the vaccine covered the entire spike protein, and the dominant responses were in regions 160-218 and 743-854. After two AZD1222 doses, both the breadth and the depth of spike-specific TCRs were significantly higher than at day 0 and than in MenACWY recipients. The 56-69-year group was small, and its depth increase did not reach significance, likely because of low power. Reportedly, close to half of the unique spike-specific TCRs recognized epitopes lying outside the regions that are mutated in the B.1.351 and B.1.1.7 variants.

The sample's time point, from its label and the paper: about 28 days (+/-7) after the second vaccine dose. Because spike-specific TCR depth and breadth did not differ between the two schedules, AZD1222 recipients who got a second dose at roughly 4 weeks were pooled with those who got a second dose at roughly 12 weeks. The vaccinee samples were drawn from two UK trials, COV001 and COV002, one of which was a single-blind randomized controlled phase 2/3 trial testing AZD1222 (ChAdOx1 nCoV-19) in healthy adults. Trial participant PBMC samples were collected at day 0 and day 28 after the second dose for TCRbeta chain sequencing. The clonotype comes from an adult who received the AZD1222 COVID-19 vaccine. The material was peripheral blood, obtained 28 days after the second AZD1222 dose.

The CDR3 amino acid sequence is: CASSLVGIGSPYEQYF. The DNA reads as follows: TGTGCCAGCAGCTTGGTGGGGATAGGTTCTCCCTACGAGCAGTACTTC. The sequence links TRBV5-4 to TRBJ2-7; the D gene identity is not certain. V drops 0 bases and J drops 2 bases, leaving 15 bases in between. The CDR3 goes from the cysteine to the phenylalanine over 16 residues. Only the CDR3 part of the read is kept: 48 bases, read in frame from the first base. The germline V gene (reference sequence) supplies CDR1 SGHNT and CDR2 YYREEE. The full variable domain, completed from the reference TRBV5-4 and TRBJ2-7 proteins outside the CDR3, reads ETGVTQSPTHLIKTRGQQVTLRCSSQSGHNTVSWYQQALGQGPQFIFQYYREEENGRGNFPPRFSGLQFPNYSSELNVNALELDDSALYLCASSLVGIGSPYEQYFGPGTRLTVT.